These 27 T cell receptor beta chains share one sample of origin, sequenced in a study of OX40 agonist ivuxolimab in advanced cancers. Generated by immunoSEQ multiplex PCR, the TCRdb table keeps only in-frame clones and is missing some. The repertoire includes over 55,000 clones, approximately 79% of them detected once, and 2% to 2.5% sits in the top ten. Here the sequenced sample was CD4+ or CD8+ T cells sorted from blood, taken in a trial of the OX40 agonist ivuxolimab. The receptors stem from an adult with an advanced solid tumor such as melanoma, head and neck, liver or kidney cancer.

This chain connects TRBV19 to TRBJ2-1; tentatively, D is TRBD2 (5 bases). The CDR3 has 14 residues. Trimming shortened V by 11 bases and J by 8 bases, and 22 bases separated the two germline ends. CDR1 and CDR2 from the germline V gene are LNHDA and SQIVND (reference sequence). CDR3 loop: CASTRGKDYDEQFF. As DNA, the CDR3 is TGTGCCTCGACACGAGGGAAAGATTACGATGAGCAGTTCTTC.

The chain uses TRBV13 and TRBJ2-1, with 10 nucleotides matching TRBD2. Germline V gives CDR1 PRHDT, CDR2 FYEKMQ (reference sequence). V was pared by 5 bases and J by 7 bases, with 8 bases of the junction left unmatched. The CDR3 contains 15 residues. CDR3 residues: CASSPSAGGWNEQFF. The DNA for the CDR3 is TGTGCCAGCAGCCCGTCAGCGGGGGGGTGGAATGAGCAGTTCTTC.

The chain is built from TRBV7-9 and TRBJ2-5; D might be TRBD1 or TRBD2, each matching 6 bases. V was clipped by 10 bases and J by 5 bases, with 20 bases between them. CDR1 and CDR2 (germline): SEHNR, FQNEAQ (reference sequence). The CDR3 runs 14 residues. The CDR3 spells CATLFSRGQETQYF. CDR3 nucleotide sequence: TGTGCCACCTTGTTTAGCCGGGGGCAGGAGACCCAGTACTTC.

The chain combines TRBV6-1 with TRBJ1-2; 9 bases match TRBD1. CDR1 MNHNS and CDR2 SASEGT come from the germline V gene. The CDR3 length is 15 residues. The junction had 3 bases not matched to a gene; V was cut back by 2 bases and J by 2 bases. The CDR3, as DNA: TGTGCCAGCAGTGAAAACAGGGGGCGAAACTATGGCTACACCTTC. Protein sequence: CASSENRGRNYGYTF.

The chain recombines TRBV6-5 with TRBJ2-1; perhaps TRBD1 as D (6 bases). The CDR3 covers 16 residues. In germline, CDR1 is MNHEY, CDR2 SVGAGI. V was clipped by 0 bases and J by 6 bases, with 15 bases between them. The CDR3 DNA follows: TGTGCCAGCAGTTACTCGAAAGGTACAGGGCTCAATGAGCAGTTCTTC. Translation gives CASSYSKGTGLNEQFF.

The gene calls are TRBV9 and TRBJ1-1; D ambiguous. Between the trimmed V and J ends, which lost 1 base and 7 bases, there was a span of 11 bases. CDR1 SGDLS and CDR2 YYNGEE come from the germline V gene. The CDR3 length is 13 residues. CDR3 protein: CASSVRRSDEAFF. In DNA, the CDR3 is TGTGCCAGCAGCGTACGGAGGTCGGATGAAGCTTTCTTT.

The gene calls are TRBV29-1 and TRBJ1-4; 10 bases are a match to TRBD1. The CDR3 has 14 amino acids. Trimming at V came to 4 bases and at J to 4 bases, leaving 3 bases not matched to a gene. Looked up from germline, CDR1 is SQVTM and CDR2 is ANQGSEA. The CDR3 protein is CSVARDRGNEKLFF. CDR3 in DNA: TGCAGCGTTGCCAGGGACAGGGGTAATGAAAAACTGTTTTTT.

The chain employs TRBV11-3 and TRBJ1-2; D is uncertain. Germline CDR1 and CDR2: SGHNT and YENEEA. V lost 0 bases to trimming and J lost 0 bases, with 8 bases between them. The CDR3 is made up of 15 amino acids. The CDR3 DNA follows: TGTGCCAGCAGCTTAGAGGGCGCCGCTAACTATGGCTACACCTTC. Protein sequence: CASSLEGAANYGYTF.

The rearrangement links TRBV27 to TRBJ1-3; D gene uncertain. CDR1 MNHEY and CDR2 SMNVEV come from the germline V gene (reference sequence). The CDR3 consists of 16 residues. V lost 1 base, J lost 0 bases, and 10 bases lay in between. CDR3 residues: CASSLFGPFSGNTIYF. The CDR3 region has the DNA TGTGCCAGCAGTTTATTTGGGCCTTTCTCTGGAAACACCATATATTTT.

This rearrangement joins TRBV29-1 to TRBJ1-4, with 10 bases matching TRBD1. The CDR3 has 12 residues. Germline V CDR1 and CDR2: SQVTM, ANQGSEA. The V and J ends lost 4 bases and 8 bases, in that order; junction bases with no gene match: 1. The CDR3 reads CSVGTGGEKLFF. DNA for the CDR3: TGCAGCGTTGGGACAGGGGGGGAAAAACTGTTTTTT. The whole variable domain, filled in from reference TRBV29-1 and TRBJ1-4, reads SAVISQKPSRDICQRGTSLTIQCQVDSQVTMMFWYRQQPGQSLTLIATANQGSEATYESGFVIDKFPISRPNLTFSTLTVSNMSPEDSSIYLCSVGTGGEKLFFGSGTQLSVL.

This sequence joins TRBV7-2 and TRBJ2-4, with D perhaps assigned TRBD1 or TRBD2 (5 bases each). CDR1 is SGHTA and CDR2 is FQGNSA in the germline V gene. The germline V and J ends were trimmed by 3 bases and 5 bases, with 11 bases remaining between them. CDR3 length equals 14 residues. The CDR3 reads CASSFRQGENIQYF. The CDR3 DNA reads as TGTGCCAGCAGCTTCAGGCAGGGAGAAAACATTCAGTACTTC.

CDR3 sequence reads: CASSLNLYEQYF. CDR3 nucleotide sequence: TGTGCCAGCAGCTTGAATCTCTACGAGCAGTACTTC. The chain carries TRBV5-5 and TRBJ2-7; D remains ambiguous. Per germline, CDR1 SGHKS and CDR2 YYEKEE (reference sequence). V was clipped by 1 base and J by 3 bases, with 5 bases between them. The CDR3 totals 12 residues.

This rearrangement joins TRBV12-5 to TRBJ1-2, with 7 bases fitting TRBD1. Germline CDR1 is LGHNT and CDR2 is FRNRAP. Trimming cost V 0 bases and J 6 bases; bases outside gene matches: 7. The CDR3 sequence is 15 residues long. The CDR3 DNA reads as TGTGCTAGTGGTTTGGTAAGCCAGAGGGGGCATGGCTACACCTTC. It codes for CASGLVSQRGHGYTF.

CDR3 bases: TGCGCCAGCAGCCAATGGTTATCCCGCGTGGCAGGTGGGGACACTGAAGCTTTCTTT. Its translation: CASSQWLSRVAGGDTEAFF. The V call is TRBV4-3, the J call TRBJ1-1; D is uncertain. This CDR3 is 19 amino acids long. Per germline, CDR1 LGHNA and CDR2 YSLEER. V was cut by 2 bases and J by 3 bases, with 25 bases left in between.

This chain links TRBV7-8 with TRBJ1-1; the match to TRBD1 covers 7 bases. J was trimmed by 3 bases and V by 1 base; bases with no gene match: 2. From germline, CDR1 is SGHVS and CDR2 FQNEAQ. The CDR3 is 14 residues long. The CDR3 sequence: CASSLDRGYTEAFF. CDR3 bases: TGTGCCAGCAGCTTAGACAGGGGATACACTGAAGCTTTCTTT.

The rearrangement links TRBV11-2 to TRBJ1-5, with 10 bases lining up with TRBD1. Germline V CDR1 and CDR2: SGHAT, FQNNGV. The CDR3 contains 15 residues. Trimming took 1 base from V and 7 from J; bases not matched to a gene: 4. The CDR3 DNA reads TGTGCCAGCAGCTTAGCGGGGACAGGGGACCAGCCCCAGCATTTT. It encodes CASSLAGTGDQPQHF. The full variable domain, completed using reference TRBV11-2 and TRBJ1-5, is EAGVAQSPRYKIIEKRQSVAFWCNPISGHATLYWYQQILGQGPKLLIQFQNNGVVDDSQLPKDRFSAERLKGVDSTLKIQPAKLEDSAVYLCASSLAGTGDQPQHFGDGTRLSIL.

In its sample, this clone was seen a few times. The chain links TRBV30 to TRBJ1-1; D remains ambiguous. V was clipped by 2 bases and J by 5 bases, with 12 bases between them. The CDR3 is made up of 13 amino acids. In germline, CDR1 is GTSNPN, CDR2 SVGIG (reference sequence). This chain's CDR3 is CAWSTGWGTEAFF. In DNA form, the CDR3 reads TGTGCCTGGAGTACCGGGTGGGGAACTGAAGCTTTCTTT.

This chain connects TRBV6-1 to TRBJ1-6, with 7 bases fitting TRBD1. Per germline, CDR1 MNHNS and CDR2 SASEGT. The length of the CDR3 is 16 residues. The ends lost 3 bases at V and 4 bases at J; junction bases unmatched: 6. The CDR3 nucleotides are TGTGCCAGCAGTGAGCAGGGGGGGAATTATAATTCACCCCTCCACTTT. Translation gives CASSEQGGNYNSPLHF.

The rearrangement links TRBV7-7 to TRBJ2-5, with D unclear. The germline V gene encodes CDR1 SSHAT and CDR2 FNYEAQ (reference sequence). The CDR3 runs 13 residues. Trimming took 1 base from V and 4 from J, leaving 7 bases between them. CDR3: CASSLGPGETQYF. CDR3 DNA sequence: TGTGCCAGCAGCTTAGGACCAGGAGAGACCCAGTACTTC.

The CDR3 sequence is CASSSGTGEGNQPQHF. CDR3 nucleotides: TGTGCCAGCAGCTCGGGGACAGGAGAGGGCAATCAGCCCCAGCATTTT. The chain joins TRBV5-6 to TRBJ1-5, with 8 bases fitting TRBD1. Per the germline V gene, CDR1 is SGHDT and CDR2 is YYEEEE. Trimming cost V 3 bases and J 2 bases; bases outside gene matches: 7. The CDR3 contains 16 residues. Filled out from reference TRBV5-6 and TRBJ1-5, the complete variable domain reads DAGVTQSPTHLIKTRGQQVTLRCSPKSGHDTVSWYQQALGQGPQFIFQYYEEEERQRGNFPDRFSGHQFPNYSSELNVNALLLGDSALYLCASSSGTGEGNQPQHFGDGTRLSIL.

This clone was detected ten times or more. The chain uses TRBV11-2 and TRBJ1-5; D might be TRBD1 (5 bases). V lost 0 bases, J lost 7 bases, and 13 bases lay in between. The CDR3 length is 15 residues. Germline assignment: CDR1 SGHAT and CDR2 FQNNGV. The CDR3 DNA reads TGTGCCAGCAGCTTAGATTGGGGGGTAGGACAGCCCCAGCATTTT. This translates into CASSLDWGVGQPQHF.

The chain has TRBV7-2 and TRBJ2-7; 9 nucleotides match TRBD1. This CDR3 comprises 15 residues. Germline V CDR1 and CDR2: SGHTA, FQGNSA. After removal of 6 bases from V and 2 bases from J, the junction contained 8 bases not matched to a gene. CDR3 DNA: TGTGCCAGCAGACTACTAGGACAGGGGCCCTACGAGCAGTACTTC. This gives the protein CASRLLGQGPYEQYF.

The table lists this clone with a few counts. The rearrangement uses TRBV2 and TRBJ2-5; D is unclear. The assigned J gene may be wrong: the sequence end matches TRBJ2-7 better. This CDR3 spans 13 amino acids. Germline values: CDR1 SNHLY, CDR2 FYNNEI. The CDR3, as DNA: TGTGCCAGCAGTGAAAGGGAAAGGGCCGAGCAGTACTTC. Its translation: CASSERERAEQYF.

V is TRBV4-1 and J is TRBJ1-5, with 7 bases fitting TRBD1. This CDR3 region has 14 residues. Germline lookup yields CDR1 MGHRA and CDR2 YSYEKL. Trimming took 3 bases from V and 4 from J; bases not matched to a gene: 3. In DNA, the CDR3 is TGCGCCAGCAGCCAGGGACAGTTAAATCAGCCCCAGCATTTT. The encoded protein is CASSQGQLNQPQHF.

The CDR3 here is CASRPDWDLSTDTQYF. The DNA for the CDR3 is TGCGCCAGCAGGCCCGATTGGGACCTCAGCACAGATACGCAGTATTTT. This chain uses TRBV5-1 with TRBJ2-3; TRBD1 or TRBD2 may be the D gene (5 bases each). The V gene lost 5 bases and the J gene lost 0 bases, with 16 bases spanning the gap. The CDR3 spans 16 residues. Germline V lookup: CDR1 SGHRS, CDR2 YFSETQ.

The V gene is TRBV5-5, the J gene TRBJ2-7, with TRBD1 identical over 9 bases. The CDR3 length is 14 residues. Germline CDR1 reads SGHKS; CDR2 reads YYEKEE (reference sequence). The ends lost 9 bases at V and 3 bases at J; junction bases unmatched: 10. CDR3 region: CATTSGQGFYEQYF. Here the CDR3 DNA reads TGTGCCACCACCTCGGGACAGGGTTTCTACGAGCAGTACTTC.

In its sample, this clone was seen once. CDR3 region: CATSRDQGREGPEAFF. The CDR3 region has the DNA TGTGCCACCAGCAGAGATCAGGGCCGAGAAGGCCCTGAAGCTTTCTTT. The chain uses TRBV15 and TRBJ1-1, with a weak D call TRBD1 (5 bases). This CDR3 region has 16 residues. Germline CDR1 and CDR2: LNHNV and YYDKDF (reference sequence). Trimming took off 0 bases at V and 6 bases at J, with 17 bases between the two ends.